The clone carrying this TCR beta chain was observed a single time. What it recognizes is unknown. Primers for the PCR totalled 60 Vbeta and 13 Jbeta. Measured with immunoSEQ multiplex PCR; TCRdb has only the in-frame clones, and not every one. The data hold 150,000 or so clones, with 70% to 80% observed a single time. CDR1 is MNHEY and CDR2 is SVGAGI in the germline V gene. This CDR3 is 15 amino acids long. Trimming removed 3 bases from V and 4 bases from J; junction bases left unmatched: 5. The record originates from a study of cytomegalovirus exposure and HLA in healthy donors. Study summary: Around 85 million unique TCR sequences came from HLA-typed donors in an early release. The study's findings and limits: The authors judged a highly shared variant cluster likely a sequencing artifact. Productive rates of about 90% or about 30% were seen for most TCR beta V segments in an earlier analysis.

The V gene is TRBV6-5, the J gene TRBJ1-3; 8 bases map to TRBD1. The sequenced sample was PBMCs. This sequence was found in a man between 40 and 49 years old in good health and CMV-seropositive. This CDR3 is CASSYQGAQGNTIYF. CDR3 DNA: TGTGCCAGCAGTTATCAGGGGGCGCAAGGAAACACCATATATTTT.